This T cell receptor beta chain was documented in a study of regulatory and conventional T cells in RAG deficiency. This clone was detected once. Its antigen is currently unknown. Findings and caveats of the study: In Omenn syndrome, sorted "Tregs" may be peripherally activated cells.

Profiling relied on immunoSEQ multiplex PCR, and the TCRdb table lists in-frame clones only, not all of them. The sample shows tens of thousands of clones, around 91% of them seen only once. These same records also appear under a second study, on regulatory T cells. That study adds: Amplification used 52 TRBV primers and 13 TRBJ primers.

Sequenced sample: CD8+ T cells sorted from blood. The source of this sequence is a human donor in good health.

CDR3 in amino acids: CASSDTPGGEAFF. CDR3 coding DNA: TGTGCCAGCAGTGACACCCCAGGGGGGGAAGCTTTCTTT. The gene calls are TRBV6-4 and TRBJ1-1, with 7 bases matching TRBD1. The V gene's germline CDR1 is MRHNA and CDR2 SNTAGT. V lost 2 bases to trimming and J lost 8 bases; unmatched junction nucleotides: 5. This CDR3 has 13 amino acids.